The rows below give T cell receptor beta chains drawn from one sample of a study of T cells in Graves' hyperthyroidism and ophthalmopathy. TCRdb analysed the multiplex PCR reads with MiXCR anew, one entry per CDR3 protein. The profile shows around 340,000 distinct CDR3 sequences, around 18% of them singletons. The sample consisted of blood. These TCRs come from a woman in her thirties or forties with Graves' ophthalmopathy. Each CDR3 is given with its conserved first and last residue. D genes are given only for firm matches. Part of the rows lack a size; the others show once, few, many or a class for expanded clones.

>TRBD2|TRBJ2-5|-|TRBV25-1
TGTGCCAGCAGCGATATCGCGGGGGGGGCGTGGGAGACCCAGTACTTC
CASSDIAGGAWETQYF
>TRBD2|TRBJ2-2|many|TRBV27
TGTGCCAACAGTTTCAGGGCGGGAGTGGTCGGGGAGCTGTTTTTT
CANSFRAGVVGELFF
>-|TRBJ1-1|many|TRBV7-2
TGTGCCAGCAGATTTACGGGGAACACTGAAGCTTTCTTT
CASRFTGNTEAFF
>TRBD2|TRBJ2-7|many|TRBV14
TGTGCCAGCAGCCAAAGCCCCCACCACGCTAGCGGGAGGGCCTCCTACGAGCAGTACTTC
CASSQSPHHASGRASYEQYF
>-|TRBJ2-7|many|TRBV6-2/TRBV6-3
TGTGCCAGCAGTTACGGCTTGGGGCTATTATACGAGCAGTACTTC
CASSYGLGLLYEQYF
>TRBD1|TRBJ1-2|-|TRBV14
TGTGTCAGCAGCCAAGTCTCCGGGACAGCCCATGGCTACACCTTC
CVSSQVSGTAHGYTF
>-|TRBJ2-2|many|TRBV27
TGTGCCAGCAGTTTATCGGGGGGGGGCGTTAACACCGGGGAGCTGTTTTTT
CASSLSGGGVNTGELFF
>TRBD1|TRBJ2-2|-|TRBV24-1
TGTGCCACCAGTGATCCCAGGACAGGAATCACCGGGGAGCTGTTTTTT
CATSDPRTGITGELFF
>-|TRBJ2-7|-|TRBV5-1
TGCGCCAGCAGCCCGGGGATGCGCGCCTACGAGCAGTACTTC
CASSPGMRAYEQYF
>TRBD1|TRBJ2-7|many|TRBV7-2
TGTGCCAGCAGCCTAAGACAGGGGGTGATCGACGAGCAGTACTTC
CASSLRQGVIDEQYF
>TRBD2|TRBJ2-5|-|TRBV7-2
TGTGCCAGCAGCTTAGCAGCGGGAGGGCCGGAAGAGACCCAGTACTTC
CASSLAAGGPEETQYF
>-|TRBJ1-1|many|TRBV4-1
TGCGCCAGCAGCCAAGCCGTGAACACTGAAGCTTTCTTT
CASSQAVNTEAFF
>TRBD1|TRBJ2-7|-|TRBV6-2/TRBV6-3
TGTGCCAGCACCACTCCGGGACAGGGCTACGAGCAGTACTTC
CASTTPGQGYEQYF
>TRBD1|TRBJ2-5|many|TRBV2
TGTGCCAGCAGTGGACAGGACAGGGAACTGGTCTCTAGGCGGGAGACCCAGTACTTC
CASSGQDRELVSRRETQYF
>-|TRBJ2-5|many|TRBV24-1
TGTGCCACCAGTGATCAGACAGATCCGGAGACCCAGTACTTC
CATSDQTDPETQYF
>TRBD1|TRBJ2-7|few|TRBV12-5
TGTGCTAGTGGTCCCTCCGCCCAGTGGGACAGGGGTGGTGAGCAGTACTTC
CASGPSAQWDRGGEQYF
>-|TRBJ1-4|-|TRBV6-2/TRBV6-3
TGTGCCAGCAGTTCACGACGGGACGGGGCTGAAAAACTGTTTTTT
CASSSRRDGAEKLFF
>TRBD1|TRBJ2-7|many|TRBV28
TGTGCCAGCAGTCCGCAAGGACAGGGGACCTACGAGCAGTACTTC
CASSPQGQGTYEQYF
>-|TRBJ2-5|-|TRBV6-4
TGTGCCAGCATACCGGGACAAGGGGAGACCCAGTACTTC
CASIPGQGETQYF
>-|TRBJ1-1|many|TRBV19
TGTGCCAGTAGTATGACGGCCGGGAACACTGAAGCTTTCTTT
CASSMTAGNTEAFF